The 7 T cell receptor beta chains below all came from one sample that was sequenced in a study of T cell repertoires in cytomegalovirus infection (dated by TCRdb to between 2017 and 2020). No antigen has been assigned to these receptors. Sequencer: Illumina HiSeq 1500. The raw public reads went through TCRdb reprocessing: fastp at Q25, MiXCR clone calling, in-frame beta chains kept. Rows with one shared CDR3 protein collapse into an entry with the most common genes and DNA. The sample data list approximately 910,000 distinct CDR3 sequences, and under 40% of these were observed just once. The ten largest account for 13% of the sample. According to the study, the label for this sample's treatment or condition signals: in vitro stimulation with specific CMV peptide epitopes to enrich CMV-specific T cells. Here the sequenced sample was cultured CD8+ T cells from PBMCs, taken from culture after CMV antigen stimulation. These receptors were obtained from a human donor in good health (CMV status not recorded). Some clones in this sample may be carry-over from other donors' samples.

This clonotype was recorded a few times. The J gene is TRBJ2-3, the V gene TRBV19; 8 bases align to TRBD1. This CDR3 region has 16 residues. The V segment lost 8 bases and the J segment 0 bases; nucleotides outside the gene matches: 10. Germline V lookup: CDR1 LNHDA, CDR2 SQIVND (reference sequence). The CDR3 DNA reads as TGTGCCAGTTTGGACAGGGAATTTTCAAGCACAGATACGCAGTATTTT. It translates to CASLDREFSSTDTQYF.

V gene TRBV6-6 combines with J gene TRBJ2-1; TRBD1 is a possible D gene (5 bases). Between the trimmed V and J ends, which lost 0 bases and 2 bases, there was a span of 17 bases. CDR1 and CDR2 from the germline V gene are MNHNY and SVGAGI (reference sequence). This CDR3 contains 18 residues. The CDR3 DNA reads as TGTGCCAGCAGTTACTCGTCGGCTTGGCAGGGCCCCTACAATGAGCAGTTCTTC. The encoded protein is CASSYSSAWQGPYNEQFF.

The table lists this clonotype with a few counts. The genes are TRBV6-5 and TRBJ1-1; possibly TRBD1 for D (5 bases). The germline V and J ends were trimmed by 2 bases and 5 bases, with 9 bases remaining between them. The length of the CDR3 is 13 residues. Germline V lookup: CDR1 MNHEY, CDR2 SVGAGI. The CDR3 region has the DNA TGTGCCAGCAGTTACGGGGGGGTGACTGAAGCTTTCTTT. Its protein is CASSYGGVTEAFF.

The rearrangement uses TRBV20-1 and TRBJ2-5; 11 nucleotides align to TRBD2. Germline trimming cut 6 bases from V and 3 bases from J; bases unmatched to any gene: 18. The CDR3 runs to 18 residues. Germline loops: CDR1 DFQATT, CDR2 SNEGSKA (reference sequence). The CDR3 coding sequence is TGCAGTGCCCCAGGGGGGACTAGCGGTTCTCCTAGGGAAGAGACCCAGTACTTC. Protein sequence: CSAPGGTSGSPREETQYF.

This CDR3 is CASRGRTGGKGYEQYV. CDR3 coding DNA: TGTGCCAGCAGGGGACGCACAGGGGGCAAGGGATACGAGCAGTACGTC. The genes are TRBV28 and TRBJ2-7; 9 bases align to TRBD1. This CDR3 comprises 16 residues. Per the germline V gene, CDR1 is MDHEN and CDR2 is SYDVKM. The trim removed 6 bases at V and 4 bases at J, leaving 13 bases unmatched.

The chain recombines TRBV19 with TRBJ2-1; either TRBD1 or TRBD2 may supply D (5 bases each). Germline-derived CDR1 and CDR2 are LNHDA and SQIVND (reference sequence). V was cut by 8 bases and J by 6 bases, with 11 bases left in between. The CDR3 contains 12 residues. Here the CDR3 reads CASASGLNEQFF. In DNA, the CDR3 is TGTGCCAGTGCCTCGGGGCTCAATGAGCAGTTCTTC.

The table lists this clonotype with a few counts. One end of the junction varies from germline; a read error may be responsible. The chain recombines TRBV2 with TRBJ1-1; D gene uncertain. Germline values: CDR1 SNHLY, CDR2 FYNNEI. This CDR3 has 11 amino acids. The DNA for the CDR3 is TGCGCCAGCATGGGAGGCACTGAAGCTTTCTTT. Translation: CASMGGTEAFF. Together with reference TRBV2 and TRBJ1-1, the CDR3 gives the full variable domain: EPEVTQTPSHQVTQMGQEVILRCVPISNHLYFYWYRQILGQKVEFLVSFYNNEISEKSEIFDDQFSVERPDGSNFTLKIRSTKLEDSAMYFCASMGGTEAFFGQGTRLTVV.